This T cell receptor beta chain was retrieved from a study of metastatic and nonmetastatic thyroid tumors. V dropped 5 bases and J dropped 4; count of bases not matched to a gene: 6. The V gene's germline CDR1 is MNHEY and CDR2 SVGEGT. The CDR3 consists of 15 residues. MiXCR reprocessed the PCR reads for TCRdb. The data contain some 19,000 clones, roughly 25% of them singletons. Nobody among the patients had been given any treatment before thyroid surgery. As regards this clone: The target antigen is unknown.

Study-wide points: It was reported that TCR beta diversity was significantly higher in malignant thyroid tumors than benign nodules, in blood and tumor.

The source material was blood. This receptor was obtained from a male donor with papillary thyroid cancer or a benign thyroid nodule (not recorded which). Some clones in this sample may be carry-over from other donors' samples. The rearrangement links TRBV6-2 or TRBV6-3 to TRBJ2-1; 9 bases are shared with TRBD2. The CDR3 sequence is CASSQTSGGYNEQFF. The CDR3 DNA reads TGTGCCAGCAGTCAGACTAGCGGAGGATACAATGAGCAGTTCTTC.